This is a list of T cell receptor beta chains from one sample in a study of blood T cell repertoires in COVID-19. TCRdb's table, derived via immunoSEQ multiplex PCR, lists solely in-frame clones and lacks some. The sample lists 310,000 or so clones; more than 75% were seen once. The sample comprised peripheral blood. Receptors were obtained from a woman aged 50 to 60 with acute or convalescent COVID-19. Each CDR3 is given with its conserved first and last residue. Fields, in order: J gene, V gene, CDR3 protein.

j_gene: TRBJ1-5
v_gene: TRBV6-6
CDR3aa: CASSYQRGGDNQPQHF

j_gene: TRBJ2-4
v_gene: TRBV9
CDR3aa: CASSGGQGATQYF

j_gene: TRBJ2-7
v_gene: TRBV5-1
CDR3aa: CASSAWLTRTGTSGSTRYEQYF

j_gene: TRBJ2-1
v_gene: TRBV27
CDR3aa: CASSPGLAGVNEQFF

j_gene: TRBJ2-1
v_gene: TRBV9
CDR3aa: CASSVGYSPEQFF

j_gene: TRBJ1-1
v_gene: TRBV18
CDR3aa: CASSPDRETEAFF

j_gene: TRBJ2-1
v_gene: TRBV25-1
CDR3aa: CASSEPFVSGYKQFF

j_gene: TRBJ2-3
v_gene: TRBV11-2
CDR3aa: CASSQGLAGGLGGTDTQYF

j_gene: TRBJ2-1
v_gene: TRBV9
CDR3aa: CASSGRWGLYNEQFF

j_gene: TRBJ1-5
v_gene: TRBV6-1
CDR3aa: CASSVPGVGSNQPQHF

j_gene: TRBJ2-4
v_gene: TRBV12-3/TRBV12-4
CDR3aa: CASLIRAKNIQYF

j_gene: TRBJ1-4
v_gene: TRBV24-1
CDR3aa: CATSDRTGSEKLFF

j_gene: TRBJ2-5
v_gene: TRBV11-3
CDR3aa: CASSSTGTLKETQYF

j_gene: TRBJ1-4
v_gene: TRBV5-4
CDR3aa: CASSEDRGYEKLFF

j_gene: TRBJ1-3
v_gene: TRBV5-8
CDR3aa: CASSWGGAAGNTIYF

j_gene: TRBJ1-5
v_gene: TRBV7-3
CDR3aa: CATGQGTYSNQPQHF

j_gene: TRBJ1-2
v_gene: TRBV27
CDR3aa: CASGYTRGGGYTF

j_gene: TRBJ1-5
v_gene: TRBV6-6
CDR3aa: CASSRSPLHRGSNQPQHF

j_gene: TRBJ2-3
v_gene: TRBV6-5
CDR3aa: CASIVSAAGADTQYF

j_gene: TRBJ2-7
v_gene: TRBV7-8
CDR3aa: CASSSWTSGDSYEQYF

j_gene: TRBJ2-7
v_gene: TRBV4-3
CDR3aa: CASSQTEARSYEQYF

j_gene: TRBJ1-6
v_gene: TRBV4-2
CDR3aa: CASSQRTAGLSSYNSPLHF

j_gene: TRBJ2-3
v_gene: TRBV6-1
CDR3aa: CASSVLGTGGGDTQYF

j_gene: TRBJ1-2
v_gene: TRBV28
CDR3aa: CASSLAPGQGFHNYGYTF

j_gene: TRBJ1-2
v_gene: TRBV19
CDR3aa: CASSPDRGPSNYGYTF

j_gene: TRBJ1-1
v_gene: TRBV24-1
CDR3aa: CATFWTGALNTEAFF

j_gene: TRBJ1-5
v_gene: TRBV7-8
CDR3aa: CASSLELQGEPQHF

j_gene: TRBJ1-4
v_gene: TRBV9
CDR3aa: CASSPRGTGYEKLFF

j_gene: TRBJ2-7
v_gene: TRBV9
CDR3aa: CASSVAGTGNYEQYF

j_gene: TRBJ2-7
v_gene: TRBV5-6
CDR3aa: CASSLDRIAYEQYF

j_gene: TRBJ2-3
v_gene: TRBV2
CDR3aa: CASRADRGDTQYF

j_gene: TRBJ1-1
v_gene: TRBV30
CDR3aa: CAWSFRTGVNTEAFF

j_gene: TRBJ1-2
v_gene: TRBV5-1
CDR3aa: CASSAGALDGYTF

j_gene: TRBJ1-1
v_gene: TRBV7-9
CDR3aa: CASSPHPGGSPRVDTEAFF